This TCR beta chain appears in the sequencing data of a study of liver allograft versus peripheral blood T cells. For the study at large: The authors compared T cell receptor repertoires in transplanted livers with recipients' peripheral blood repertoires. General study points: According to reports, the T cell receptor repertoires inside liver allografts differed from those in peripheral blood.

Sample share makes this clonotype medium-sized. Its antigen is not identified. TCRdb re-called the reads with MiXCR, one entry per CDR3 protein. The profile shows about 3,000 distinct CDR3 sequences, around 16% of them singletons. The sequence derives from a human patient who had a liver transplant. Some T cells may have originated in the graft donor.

Here the CDR3 DNA reads TGTGCCAGCAGCTCGGGACAGGTCGGATCACCCCTCCACTTT. Protein product: CASSSGQVGSPLHF. V gene TRBV5-4 combines with J gene TRBJ1-6; 8 bases align to TRBD1. Unmatched junction bases numbered 6, after V lost 3 bases and J lost 10 bases. The CDR3 is made up of 14 amino acids. In germline, CDR1 is SGHNT, CDR2 YYREEE (reference sequence).